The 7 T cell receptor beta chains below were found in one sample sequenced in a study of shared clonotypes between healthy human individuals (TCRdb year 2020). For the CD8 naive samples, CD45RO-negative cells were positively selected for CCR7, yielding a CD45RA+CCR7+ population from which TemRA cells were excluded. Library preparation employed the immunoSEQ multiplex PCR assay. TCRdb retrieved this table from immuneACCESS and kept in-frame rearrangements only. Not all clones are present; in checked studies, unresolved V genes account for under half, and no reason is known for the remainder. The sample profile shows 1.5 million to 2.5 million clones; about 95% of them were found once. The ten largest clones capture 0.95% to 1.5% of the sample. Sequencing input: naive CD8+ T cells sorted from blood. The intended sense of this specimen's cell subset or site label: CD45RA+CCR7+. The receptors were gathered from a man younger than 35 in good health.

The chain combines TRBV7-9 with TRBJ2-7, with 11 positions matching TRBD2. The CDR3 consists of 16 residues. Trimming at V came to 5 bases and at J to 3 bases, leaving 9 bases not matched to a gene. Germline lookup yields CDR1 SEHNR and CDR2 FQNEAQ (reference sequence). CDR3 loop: CASSPASGGSDYEQYF. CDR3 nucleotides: TGTGCCAGCAGCCCCGCTAGCGGGGGGTCAGACTACGAGCAGTACTTC. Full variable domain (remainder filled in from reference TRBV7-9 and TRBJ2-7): DTGVSQNPRHKITKRGQNVTFRCDPISEHNRLYWYRQTLGQGPEFLTYFQNEAQLEKSRLLSDRFSAERPKGSFSTLEIQRTEQGDSAMYLCASSPASGGSDYEQYFGPGTRLTVT.

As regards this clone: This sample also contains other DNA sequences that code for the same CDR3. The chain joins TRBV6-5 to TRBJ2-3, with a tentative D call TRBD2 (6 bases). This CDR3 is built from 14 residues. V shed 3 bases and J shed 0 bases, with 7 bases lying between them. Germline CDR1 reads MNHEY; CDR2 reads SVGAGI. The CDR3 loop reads CASSYRGSTDTQYF. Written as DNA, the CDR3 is TGTGCCAGCAGTTATCGGGGGAGCACAGATACGCAGTATTTT.

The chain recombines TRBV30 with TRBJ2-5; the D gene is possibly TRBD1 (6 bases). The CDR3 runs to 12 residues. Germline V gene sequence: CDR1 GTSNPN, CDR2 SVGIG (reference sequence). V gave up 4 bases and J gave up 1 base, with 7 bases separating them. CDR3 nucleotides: TGTGCCTGGACGGACAGCCAAGAGACCCAGTACTTC. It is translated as CAWTDSQETQYF.

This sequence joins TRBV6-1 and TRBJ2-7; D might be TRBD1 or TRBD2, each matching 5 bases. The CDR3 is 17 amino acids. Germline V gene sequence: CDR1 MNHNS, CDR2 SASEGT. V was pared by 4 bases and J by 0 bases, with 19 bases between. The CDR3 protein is CASSAGRTRDHSYEQYF. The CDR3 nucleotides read TGTGCCAGCAGTGCGGGCAGGACCAGGGACCACTCCTACGAGCAGTACTTC.

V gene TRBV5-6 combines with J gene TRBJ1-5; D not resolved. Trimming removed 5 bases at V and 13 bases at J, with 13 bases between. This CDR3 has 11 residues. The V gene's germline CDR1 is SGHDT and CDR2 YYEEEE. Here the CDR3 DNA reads TGTGCCAGCAGGCGTAATTGCCGACAGCATTTT. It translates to CASRRNCRQHF.

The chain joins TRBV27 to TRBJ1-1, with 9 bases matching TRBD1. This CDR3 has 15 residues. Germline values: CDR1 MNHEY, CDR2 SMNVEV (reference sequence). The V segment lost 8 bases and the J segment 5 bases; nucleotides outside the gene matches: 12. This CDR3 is CASDGTGRFGTEAFF. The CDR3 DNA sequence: TGTGCCAGCGACGGGACAGGGAGGTTTGGGACTGAAGCTTTCTTT.

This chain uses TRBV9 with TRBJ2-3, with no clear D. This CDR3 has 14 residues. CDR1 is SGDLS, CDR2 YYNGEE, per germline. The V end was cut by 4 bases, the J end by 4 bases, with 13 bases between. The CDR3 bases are TGTGCCAGCAGCCCCCCTAACGTGGCAGATACGCAGTATTTT. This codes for CASSPPNVADTQYF.